This TCR beta chain came from a study of T cells after yellow fever vaccination. The length of the CDR3 is 14 residues. Germline assignment: CDR1 SEHNR and CDR2 FQNEAQ (reference sequence). The V gene lost 0 bases and the J gene lost 3 bases, with 6 bases spanning the gap. Study observations and caveats: A limited proportion of clonotypes was detected within both the CD4 and CD8 compartments.

MiXCR was run by TCRdb on the 5' RACE reads, yielding one entry per CDR3 protein. Of almost 600,000 distinct CDR3 sequences in the sample, 13% were seen once. This clonotype has ten or more counts. Antigen unknown. The chain joins TRBV7-9 to TRBJ1-3; a possible D gene is TRBD1 (5 bases). The sample consisted of PBMCs, taken on the day of the yellow fever booster vaccination. The clonotype originates from a man aged 25 to 45 who received the YFV17D yellow fever vaccine. The CDR3 nucleotides read TGTGCCAGCAGCTTAGCTGACAGTGGAAACACCATATATTTT. Translation: CASSLADSGNTIYF.